This TCR beta chain was profiled in a study of T cell responses to AZD1222 COVID-19 vaccine (dated by TCRdb to 2020 to 2022). At the level of the whole study: AZD1222 recipients with second doses at about 4 weeks or about 12 weeks were pooled, because spike-specific TCR depth and breadth did not differ between schedules. A total of around 240 trial participants underwent TCR sequencing, of whom more than 200 had received two doses of AZD1222 and 26 had received two doses of the MenACWY control vaccine. Enrollment into the trials was organized by age into subgroups of 18-55, 56-69 and 70-plus years, and those subgroups contained approximately 160, 26 and 62 TCR-sequenced participants, respectively.

The time point tag for this specimen amounts to: baseline before first vaccination. The vaccinee samples were drawn from two UK trials, COV001 and COV002, one of which was a single-blind randomized controlled phase 2/3 trial testing AZD1222 (ChAdOx1 nCoV-19) in healthy adults. For TCRbeta chain sequencing, PBMC samples from trial participants were taken at day 0 and at day 28 after the second dose. The CDR3 regions of human TCRbeta chains were subjected to immunosequencing. Concerning the study's data processing: TCRs in the repertoires were matched against a reference library of SARS-CoV-2-specific TCRs that had been generated with the MIRA antigen-specificity platform. Breadth meant the fraction of unique TCRs that were SARS-CoV-2-associated, whereas depth meant the fraction of total T cells that were SARS-CoV-2-associated. Using the MIRA data, each spike-specific TCR was mapped to the spike region that the TCR reacts to and placed in a CD4 or CD8 class. Log10-transformed breadth and depth values were compared by one-way ANOVA with Sidak's multiple comparisons tests. Here the immuneACCESS table is served through TCRdb, limited to in-frame sequences with V and J called. Missing clones are a known gap in these copies; in checked studies unresolved V genes cover under half, and the rest lacks a known reason. D and trimming come from the DNA, and the V and J calls and clone size come from that table. Present in this sample are more than 100,000 clones, around 87% of which were seen just once. The biggest ten clones account for approximately 1.2% of the sample.

Broad study findings and their caveats: Because no day 14 peak-response samples were available, the repertoires could be characterized only after the peak T cell response. In the small 56-69-year group, the increase in depth fell short of significance, most likely because of low power. Reportedly, close to half of the unique spike-specific TCRs recognized epitopes lying outside the regions that are mutated in the B.1.351 and B.1.1.7 variants. Spike-specific TCR breadth and depth rose significantly after two AZD1222 doses compared with day 0 and with MenACWY recipients. Most participants were white British and females outnumbered males, and the authors suggested that clonal diversity may have been underestimated. Conclusions about previously exposed vaccinees are limited because only six or seven AZD1222 recipients were SARS-CoV-2 seropositive at baseline. Vaccine-associated CD4 TCRs spanned the whole spike protein, with dominant responses in regions 160-218 and 743-854.

Turning to this clone: Its antigen is currently not known. Nothing much larger sits one base from this clone, and base qualities are not available.

Including cysteine and phenylalanine, the CDR3 has 15 amino acids. Only the CDR3 portion is preserved as DNA: 45 bases, with reading frame beginning at the first base. CDR1 and CDR2, per the germline V gene, are SQVTM and ANQGSEA. V lost 3 bases and J lost 0 bases, and the count of bases not matched to a germline gene is 4. Sequenced here: peripheral blood, sampled on day 0 of AZD1222 vaccination. This TCR was sampled from an adult in good health. The sequence is built from TRBV29-1 and TRBJ2-2; 7 bases in the middle match TRBD1. The sequenced DNA is TGCAGCGTTGATCGGGACAGCCCGAACACCGGGGAGCTGTTTTTT. Translated, this is CSVDRDSPNTGELFF.